The present T cell receptor (beta chain) was sequenced within a study of control samples from healthy donors and cancer patients. Per the germline V gene, CDR1 is LNHDA and CDR2 is SQIVND (reference sequence). The CDR3 has 14 amino acids. V shed 5 bases, J shed 4 bases, and the junction held 2 bases outside the gene matches. Sequencing used immunoSEQ multiplex PCR; TCRdb keeps in-frame clones, though not all of them. The data show tens of thousands of clones, approximately 80% seen once. Source material: PBMCs. V usage is TRBV19 and J usage is TRBJ2-7, with 13 bases identical to TRBD2. The clonotype was recovered from a man in his 60s with head and neck cancer. CDR3 bases: TGTGCCAGTAGTCCGGGACTAGCGGGATACGAGCAGTACTTC. This sequence encodes CASSPGLAGYEQYF.